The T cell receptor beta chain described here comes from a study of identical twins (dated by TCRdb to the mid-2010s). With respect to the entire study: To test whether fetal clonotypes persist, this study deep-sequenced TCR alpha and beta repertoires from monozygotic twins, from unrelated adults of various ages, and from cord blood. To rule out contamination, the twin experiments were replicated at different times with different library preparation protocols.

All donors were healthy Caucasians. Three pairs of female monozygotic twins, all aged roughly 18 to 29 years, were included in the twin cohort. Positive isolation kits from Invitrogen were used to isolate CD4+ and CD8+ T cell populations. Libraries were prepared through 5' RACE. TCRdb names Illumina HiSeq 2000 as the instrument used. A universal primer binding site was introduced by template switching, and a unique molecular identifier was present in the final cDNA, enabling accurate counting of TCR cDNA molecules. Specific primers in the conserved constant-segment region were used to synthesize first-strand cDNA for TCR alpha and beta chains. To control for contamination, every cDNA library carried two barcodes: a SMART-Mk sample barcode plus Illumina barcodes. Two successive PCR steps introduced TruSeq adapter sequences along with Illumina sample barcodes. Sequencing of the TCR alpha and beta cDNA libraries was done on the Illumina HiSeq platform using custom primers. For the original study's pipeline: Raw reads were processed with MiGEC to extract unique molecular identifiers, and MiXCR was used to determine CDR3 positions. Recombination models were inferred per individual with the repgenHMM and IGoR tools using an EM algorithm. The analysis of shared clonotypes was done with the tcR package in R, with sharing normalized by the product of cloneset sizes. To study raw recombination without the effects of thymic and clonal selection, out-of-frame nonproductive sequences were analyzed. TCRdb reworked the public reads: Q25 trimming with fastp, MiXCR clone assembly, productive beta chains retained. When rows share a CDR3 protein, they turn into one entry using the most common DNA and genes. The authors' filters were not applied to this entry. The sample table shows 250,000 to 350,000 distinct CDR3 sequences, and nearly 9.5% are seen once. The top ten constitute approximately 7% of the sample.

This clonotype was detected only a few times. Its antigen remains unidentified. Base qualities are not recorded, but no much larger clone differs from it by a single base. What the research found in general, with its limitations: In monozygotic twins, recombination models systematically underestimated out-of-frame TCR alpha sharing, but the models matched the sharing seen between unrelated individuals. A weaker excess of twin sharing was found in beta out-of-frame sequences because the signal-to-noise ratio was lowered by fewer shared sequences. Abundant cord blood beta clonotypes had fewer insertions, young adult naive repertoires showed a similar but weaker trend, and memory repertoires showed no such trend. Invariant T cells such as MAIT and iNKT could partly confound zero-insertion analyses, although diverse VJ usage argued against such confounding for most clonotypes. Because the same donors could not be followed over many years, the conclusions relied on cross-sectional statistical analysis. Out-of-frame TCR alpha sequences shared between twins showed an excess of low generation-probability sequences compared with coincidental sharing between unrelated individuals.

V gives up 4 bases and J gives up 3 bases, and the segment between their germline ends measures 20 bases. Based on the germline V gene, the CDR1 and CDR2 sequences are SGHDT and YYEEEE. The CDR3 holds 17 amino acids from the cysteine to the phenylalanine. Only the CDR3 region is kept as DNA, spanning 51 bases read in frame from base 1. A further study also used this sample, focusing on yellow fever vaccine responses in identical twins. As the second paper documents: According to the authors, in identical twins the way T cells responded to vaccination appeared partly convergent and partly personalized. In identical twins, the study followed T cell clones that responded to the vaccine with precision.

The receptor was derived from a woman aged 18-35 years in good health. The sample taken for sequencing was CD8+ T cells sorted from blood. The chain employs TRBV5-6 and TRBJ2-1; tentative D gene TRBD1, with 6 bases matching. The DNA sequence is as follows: TGTGCCAGCAGCAAACCCGTCGGCGGACAGCACTACAATGAGCAGTTCTTC. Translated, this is CASSKPVGGQHYNEQFF.